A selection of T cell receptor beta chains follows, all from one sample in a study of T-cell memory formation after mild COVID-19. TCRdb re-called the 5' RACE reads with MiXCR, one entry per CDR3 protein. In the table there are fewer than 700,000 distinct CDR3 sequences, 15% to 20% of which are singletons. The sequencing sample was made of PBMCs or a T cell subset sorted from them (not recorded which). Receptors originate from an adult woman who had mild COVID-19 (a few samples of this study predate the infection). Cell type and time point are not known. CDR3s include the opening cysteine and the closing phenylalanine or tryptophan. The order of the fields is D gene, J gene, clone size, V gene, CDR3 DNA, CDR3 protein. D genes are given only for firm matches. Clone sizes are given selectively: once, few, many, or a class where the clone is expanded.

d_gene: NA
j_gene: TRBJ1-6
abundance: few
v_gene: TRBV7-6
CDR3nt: TGTGCCAGCAGCTTAGCCCAGAGCATGTCACCCCTCCACTTT
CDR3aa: CASSLAQSMSPLHF

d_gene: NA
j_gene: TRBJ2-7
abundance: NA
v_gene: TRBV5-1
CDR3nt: TGCGCCAGCAGCCCCTCCGCTACCGACTCCTACGAGCAGTACTTC
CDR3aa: CASSPSATDSYEQYF

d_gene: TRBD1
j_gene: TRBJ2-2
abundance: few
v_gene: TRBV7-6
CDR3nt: TGTGCCAGCAGCCAAAGACAGGGGGATCGAACCGGGGAGCTGTTTTTT
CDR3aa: CASSQRQGDRTGELFF

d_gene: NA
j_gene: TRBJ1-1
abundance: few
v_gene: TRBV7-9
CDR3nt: TGTGCCAGCAGCCAACCGATTGGAACTGAAGCTTTCTTT
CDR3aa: CASSQPIGTEAFF

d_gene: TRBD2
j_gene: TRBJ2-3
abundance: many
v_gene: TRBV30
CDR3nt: TGTGCCTGGACCGCGGGGGGCGGTTCCACAGATACGCAGTATTTT
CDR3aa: CAWTAGGGSTDTQYF

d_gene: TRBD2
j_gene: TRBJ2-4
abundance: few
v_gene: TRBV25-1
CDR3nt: TGTGCCAGCAGTGATTCGGGACTAGCGGGGGGTGTCAAAAACATTCAGTACTTC
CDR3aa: CASSDSGLAGGVKNIQYF

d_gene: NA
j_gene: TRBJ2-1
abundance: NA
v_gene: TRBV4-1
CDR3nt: TGCGCCAGCAGCCCGGAACAAGGGGCCTACAATGAGCAGTTCTTC
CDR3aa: CASSPEQGAYNEQFF

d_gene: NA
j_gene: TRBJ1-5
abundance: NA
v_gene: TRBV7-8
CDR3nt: TGTGCCAGCAGCTCACACGTGGGGGGTCAGCCCCAGCATTTT
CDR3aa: CASSSHVGGQPQHF

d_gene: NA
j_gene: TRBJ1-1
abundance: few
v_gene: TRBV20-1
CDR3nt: TGCAGTGCTGTCGTCGGGCGGTTGAACACTGAAGCTTTCTTT
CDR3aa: CSAVVGRLNTEAFF

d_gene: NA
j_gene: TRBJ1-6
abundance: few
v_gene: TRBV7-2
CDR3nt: TGTGCCAGCAGCTCCCAACCGGTCGGCCATAATTCACCCCTCCACTTT
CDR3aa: CASSSQPVGHNSPLHF

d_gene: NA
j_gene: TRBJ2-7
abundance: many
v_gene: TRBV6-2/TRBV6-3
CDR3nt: TGTGCCAGCAGCTCAGGGTTTTACGAGCAGTACTTC
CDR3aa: CASSSGFYEQYF

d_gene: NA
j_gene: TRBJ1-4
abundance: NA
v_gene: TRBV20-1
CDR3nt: TGCAGTGCTAGAGGGAGGGTACCGGGAGAAAAACTGTTTTTT
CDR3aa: CSARGRVPGEKLFF

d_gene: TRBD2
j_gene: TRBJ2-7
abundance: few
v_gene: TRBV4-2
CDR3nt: TGTGCCAGCAGTCACCAGACGGGGGGCTCCTACGAGCAGTACTTC
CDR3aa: CASSHQTGGSYEQYF

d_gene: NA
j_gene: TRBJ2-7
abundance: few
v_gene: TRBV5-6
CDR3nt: TGTGCCAGCAGCGTCGGACGGACCTACGAGCAGTACTTC
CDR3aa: CASSVGRTYEQYF

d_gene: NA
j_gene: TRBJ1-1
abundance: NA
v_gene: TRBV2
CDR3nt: TGTGCCATCCCAGAGGGACACAAAGCTTTCTTT
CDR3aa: CAIPEGHKAFF

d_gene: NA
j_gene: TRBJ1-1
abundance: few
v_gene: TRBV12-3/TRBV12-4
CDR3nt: TGTGCCAGCAGTTATACCCCGAGGACTGAAGCTTTCTTT
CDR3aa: CASSYTPRTEAFF

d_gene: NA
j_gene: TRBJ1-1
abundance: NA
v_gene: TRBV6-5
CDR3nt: TGTGCCAGCAGTTATCAGCAGAAGAACACTGAAGCTTTCTTT
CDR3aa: CASSYQQKNTEAFF

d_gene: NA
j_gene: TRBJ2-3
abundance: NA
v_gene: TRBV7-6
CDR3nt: TGTGCCAGCAGCTTAGCGCCTAGCGCTACACAGGGGACAGATACGCAGTATTTT
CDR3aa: CASSLAPSATQGTDTQYF

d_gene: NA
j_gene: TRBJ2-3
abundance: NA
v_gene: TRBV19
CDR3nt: TGTGCCAGTAGCAAGAACGGGGTAGATACGCAGTATTTT
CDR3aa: CASSKNGVDTQYF

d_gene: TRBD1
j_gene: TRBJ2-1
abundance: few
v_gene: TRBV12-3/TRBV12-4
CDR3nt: TGTGCCAGCAGTCAAAGGGACAGGGGGCGCAATGAGCAGTTCTTC
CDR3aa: CASSQRDRGRNEQFF

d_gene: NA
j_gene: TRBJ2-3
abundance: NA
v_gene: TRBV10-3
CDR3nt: TGTGCCATCAGTGAGTCGACGGTAACTAGCACAGATACGCAGTATTTT
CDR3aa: CAISESTVTSTDTQYF

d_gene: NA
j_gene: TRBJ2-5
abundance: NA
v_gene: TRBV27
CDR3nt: TGTGCCAGCAGTTTGACTCGTCGGGCAGGAGAGACCCAGTACTTC
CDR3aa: CASSLTRRAGETQYF

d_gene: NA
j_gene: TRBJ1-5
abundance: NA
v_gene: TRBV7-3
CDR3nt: TGTGCCAGCAGCTTGGGCTCCCATCAGCCCCAGCATTTT
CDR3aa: CASSLGSHQPQHF

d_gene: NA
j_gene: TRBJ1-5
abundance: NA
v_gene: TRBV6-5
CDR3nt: TGTGCCAGCAGTTACTCCGGACGGGGTCAGCCCCAGCATTTT
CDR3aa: CASSYSGRGQPQHF

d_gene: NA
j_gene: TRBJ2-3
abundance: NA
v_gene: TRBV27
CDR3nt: TGTGCCAGCACTTCCGGGACATATGGTACAGATACGCAGTATTTT
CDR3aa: CASTSGTYGTDTQYF

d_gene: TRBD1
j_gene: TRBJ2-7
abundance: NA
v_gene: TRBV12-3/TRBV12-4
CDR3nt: TGTGCCAGCAGCCGACGGGACAGGGGAATCATGAATCCGGGCTACGAGCAGTACTTC
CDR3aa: CASSRRDRGIMNPGYEQYF

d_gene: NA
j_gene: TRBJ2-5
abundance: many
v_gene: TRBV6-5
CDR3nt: TGTGCCAGCAGCCCGGGACTCCTTCAAGAGACCCAGTACTTC
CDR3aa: CASSPGLLQETQYF

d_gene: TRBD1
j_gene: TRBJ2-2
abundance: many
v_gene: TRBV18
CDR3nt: TGTGCCAGCTCACCTCAACAGGGGCAAAACACCGGGGAGCTGTTTTTT
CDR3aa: CASSPQQGQNTGELFF

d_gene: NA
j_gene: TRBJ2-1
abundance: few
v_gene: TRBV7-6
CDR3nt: TGTGCCAGCAGCCAGAGAGAGCCAACGCTTCGGGCCAATGAGCAGTTCTTC
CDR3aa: CASSQREPTLRANEQFF

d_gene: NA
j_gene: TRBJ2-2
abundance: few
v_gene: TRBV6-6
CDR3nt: TGTGCCAGCAGCCACCTAGGGGAGCTGTTTTTT
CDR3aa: CASSHLGELFF

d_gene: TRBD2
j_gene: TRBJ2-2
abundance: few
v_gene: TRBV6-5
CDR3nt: TGTGCCAGCAGTTGGGATGTGGGAGGGCCCACCGGGGAGCTGTTTTTT
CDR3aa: CASSWDVGGPTGELFF

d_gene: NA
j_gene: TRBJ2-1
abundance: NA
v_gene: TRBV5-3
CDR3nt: TGTGCCAGAAGCTTCCCAAAAGGGGGGAGGCTTAACAATGAGCAGTTCTTC
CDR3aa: CARSFPKGGRLNNEQFF

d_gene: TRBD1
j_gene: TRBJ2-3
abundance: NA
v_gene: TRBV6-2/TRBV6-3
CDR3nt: TGTGCCAGCGAATCCAGGGGCCGATCAGGGGGTCGCACAGATACGCAGTATTTT
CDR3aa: CASESRGRSGGRTDTQYF

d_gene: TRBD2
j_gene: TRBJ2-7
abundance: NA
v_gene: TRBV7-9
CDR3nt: TGTGCCAGCAGCTCCACTAGCGGAAACTCCTACGAGCAGTACTTC
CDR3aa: CASSSTSGNSYEQYF

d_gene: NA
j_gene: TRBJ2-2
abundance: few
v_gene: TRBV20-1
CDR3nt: TGCAGTGCTACTCGACAAGCGAACACCGGGGAGCTGTTTTTT
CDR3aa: CSATRQANTGELFF

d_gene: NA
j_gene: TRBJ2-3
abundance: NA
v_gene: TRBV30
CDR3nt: TGTGCCTGGAGTAGTTATACGCAGTATTTT
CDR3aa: CAWSSYTQYF

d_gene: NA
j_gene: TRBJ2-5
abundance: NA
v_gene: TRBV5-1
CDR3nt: TGCGCCAGCAGCTTGATAAGACTTCAAGAGACCCAGTACTTC
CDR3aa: CASSLIRLQETQYF